The clone carrying this T cell receptor (beta chain) was detected many times. Antigen specificity is unknown. This sample was taken from a study of glioma-infiltrating T cells. This CDR3 has 15 residues. Between the trimmed V and J ends, which lost 0 bases and 5 bases, there was a span of 12 bases. From germline, CDR1 is LGHNA and CDR2 YSLEER. Study-level points and caveats: Non-neoplastic patients had below-expected tissue-blood divergence, while all gliomas exceeded expectation.

Using RNA template, CDR3s of TCR alpha and beta were amplified with iRepertoire arm-PCR. TCRdb recomputed calls from the multiplex PCR reads with MiXCR, one row per CDR3 protein. Of 3,900 or so distinct CDR3 sequences in the sample, roughly 28% were seen once. The V call is TRBV4-3, the J call TRBJ2-3, with D perhaps being TRBD1 or TRBD2 (5 bases each). Sequencing input: glioma tissue, nonneoplastic brain tissue, or PBMCs (not recorded which). This TCR was recovered from a human donor with low-grade glioma or glioblastoma, undergoing nonglioma brain surgery, or in good health (not recorded which). CDR3 DNA: TGCGCCAGCAGCCAAGATCGGCAGGGACGAGATACGCAGTATTTT. Amino acid sequence: CASSQDRQGRDTQYF.